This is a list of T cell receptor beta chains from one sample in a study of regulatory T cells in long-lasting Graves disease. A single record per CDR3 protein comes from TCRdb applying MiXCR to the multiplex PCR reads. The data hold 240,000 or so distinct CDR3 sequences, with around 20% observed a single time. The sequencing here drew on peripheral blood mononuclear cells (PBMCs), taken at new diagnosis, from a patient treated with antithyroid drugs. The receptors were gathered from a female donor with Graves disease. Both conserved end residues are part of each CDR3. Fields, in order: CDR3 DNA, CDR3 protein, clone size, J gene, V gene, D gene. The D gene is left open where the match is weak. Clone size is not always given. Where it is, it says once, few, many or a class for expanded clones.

TGCAGCGTTAGGGACCAGGGAACAGATACGCAGTATTTT | CSVRDQGTDTQYF | many | TRBJ2-3 | TRBV29-1 | -
TGTGCCAGCAGCTTAAGGGGCCAGTGGGAGACCCAGTACTTC | CASSLRGQWETQYF | many | TRBJ2-5 | TRBV7-2 | -
TGTGCCAGTAGCCCCGGACAGCACTACGAGCAGTACTTC | CASSPGQHYEQYF | few | TRBJ2-7 | TRBV19 | -
TGTGCCAGTAGGGGACATCATAGCAATCAGCCCCAGCATTTT | CASRGHHSNQPQHF | few | TRBJ1-5 | TRBV19 | -
TGTGCCAGCAGTGACAGGGGCCCCAATGAGCAGTTCTTC | CASSDRGPNEQFF | - | TRBJ2-1 | TRBV2 | -
TGCGTCAGCAGGCGCCAAGAGACCCAGTACTTC | CVSRRQETQYF | - | TRBJ2-5 | TRBV5-1 | -
TGTGCCAGCAGTTTAATTAGGGAGAACACTGAAGCTTTCTTT | CASSLIRENTEAFF | many | TRBJ1-1 | TRBV27 | -
TGTGCCAGCAGTTTCGGGCAGGGTAGGGTCACTGAAGCTTTCTTT | CASSFGQGRVTEAFF | many | TRBJ1-1 | TRBV12-3/TRBV12-4 | -
TGTGCCAGCAGCTTGATGGGTGGGGCCAACGTCCTGACTTTC | CASSLMGGANVLTF | - | TRBJ2-6 | TRBV5-5 | -
TGTGCCAGCAGCGGAACTAGCGGGAGGACCGGGGAGCTGTTTTTT | CASSGTSGRTGELFF | many | TRBJ2-2 | TRBV9 | TRBD2
TGTGCCAGCAGCACCGCCTGGACAGGTCTTGAAAAACTGTTTTTT | CASSTAWTGLEKLFF | - | TRBJ1-4 | TRBV5-6 | TRBD1
TGTGCCAGCAGCCTAATCCGTAGCGGGGGCACAGATACGCAGTATTTT | CASSLIRSGGTDTQYF | - | TRBJ2-3 | TRBV2 | TRBD2
TGTGCCAGTAGTGAACCGGGAGGGCTGGTCGGGGAGCTGTTTTTT | CASSEPGGLVGELFF | - | TRBJ2-2 | TRBV19 | TRBD2
TGCGCCAGCAGCCAGGAGCCGCTTGATGTAAAACTGTTTTTT | CASSQEPLDVKLFF | - | TRBJ1-4 | TRBV4-1 | -
TGTGCCAGCAGCTCCACAGGGGGTAGCTATGGCTACACCTTC | CASSSTGGSYGYTF | many | TRBJ1-2 | TRBV7-9 | TRBD1
TGTGCCAGCAGCTTAGCCGGGGGGGCGGTCTACGAGCAGTACTTC | CASSLAGGAVYEQYF | many | TRBJ2-7 | TRBV7-2 | TRBD2
TGTGCCAGCAGTGAAATGCAGGGGGCGCGGTACGAGCAGTACTTC | CASSEMQGARYEQYF | many | TRBJ2-7 | TRBV6-1 | TRBD1
TGTACCAGCAGTTTTGGTGGTGTCTACGAGCAGTACTTC | CTSSFGGVYEQYF | - | TRBJ2-7 | TRBV27 | -
TGTGCCAGCAGGAGGACAGTGACCTCATACGAGCAGTACTTC | CASRRTVTSYEQYF | few | TRBJ2-7 | TRBV2 | -
TGCGCCAGCAGCCAAGATATAGGGGGGGTGAGTTACGAGCAGTACTTC | CASSQDIGGVSYEQYF | - | TRBJ2-7 | TRBV4-3 | -
TGCAGCGGAGCAGGGGGTGGTGAGACCCAGTACTTC | CSGAGGGETQYF | many | TRBJ2-5 | TRBV29-1 | TRBD1
TGTGCCAGCAGCTCGACTAGCGACGGCGAGCAGTACTTC | CASSSTSDGEQYF | many | TRBJ2-7 | TRBV7-2 | TRBD2
TGTGCCTGGGCCCATGACGGTGGCTACACCTTC | CAWAHDGGYTF | many | TRBJ1-2 | TRBV30 | -
TGCGCCAGCAGCCAAGCGGCGGGGGGTGTCTACAATGAGCAGTTCTTC | CASSQAAGGVYNEQFF | - | TRBJ2-1 | TRBV7-2 | TRBD2
TGCAGTGCCTTGGCTGATCAGCCCCAGCATTTT | CSALADQPQHF | many | TRBJ1-5 | TRBV20-1 | -
TGCAGTACCTCCGCTGACATTCAAGGTTCCTACGAGCAGTACTTC | CSTSADIQGSYEQYF | many | TRBJ2-7 | TRBV20-1 | -
TGTGCCACCAGTGATGGACAGATCTCTGGAAACACCATATATTTT | CATSDGQISGNTIYF | few | TRBJ1-3 | TRBV24-1 | -
TGTGCCAGCAGCACCACCGGACAGGGGGAGAATCAGCCCCAGCATTTT | CASSTTGQGENQPQHF | - | TRBJ1-5 | TRBV2 | TRBD1
TGTGCCAGCAGCTCACCGACAGGTCCCTACAATGAGCAGTTCTTC | CASSSPTGPYNEQFF | many | TRBJ2-1 | TRBV7-9 | -
TGTGCCAGCAGCTATCAGGGTTCAGATACGCAGTATTTT | CASSYQGSDTQYF | many | TRBJ2-3 | TRBV5-5 | -
TGCGCCAGCAGCCCCGGACCGGAGTCCTATGGCTACACCTTC | CASSPGPESYGYTF | - | TRBJ1-2 | TRBV5-1 | -
TGTGCCAGCAGCTTGGAGGTCAGGGTGTTAGGGTCACCCCTCCACTTT | CASSLEVRVLGSPLHF | many | TRBJ1-6 | TRBV5-5 | -
TGTGCCAGCAGTTTGTGGGAGGGGAACACCGGGGAGCTGTTTTTT | CASSLWEGNTGELFF | many | TRBJ2-2 | TRBV27 | TRBD2
TGCGCCAGCAGCTTGGAAATTACAGGGAACGGTTCACCCCTCCACTTT | CASSLEITGNGSPLHF | many | TRBJ1-6 | TRBV5-1 | -
TGTGCCAGCAGTAACCGGGACACCTTGGGCGCCAAAAACATTCAGTACTTC | CASSNRDTLGAKNIQYF | many | TRBJ2-4 | TRBV27 | -
TGTGCCAGCAGTGTAAATCCCTACGAGCAGTACTTC | CASSVNPYEQYF | - | TRBJ2-7 | TRBV25-1 | -
TGTGCCAGCAGTTATACGGGGGCTAGCAATCAGCCCCAGCATTTT | CASSYTGASNQPQHF | - | TRBJ1-5 | TRBV10-1 | -
TGTGCCAGCAGGAGGGGGACAGGGGTTTATGGCGAGCAGTACTTC | CASRRGTGVYGEQYF | many | TRBJ2-7 | TRBV6-1 | TRBD1
TGTGCCAGCAGCTTGGGGACAGGGACGGGATCACCCCTCCACTTT | CASSLGTGTGSPLHF | many | TRBJ1-6 | TRBV5-5 | TRBD1
TGTGCCAGCAGCCCGAAAGGCCGGGGGGAGACTGAAGCTTTCTTT | CASSPKGRGETEAFF | - | TRBJ1-1 | TRBV14 | -
TGTGCCAGCTCACCAGCATTGTACAATGAGCAGTTCTTC | CASSPALYNEQFF | - | TRBJ2-1 | TRBV18 | -
TGTGCCAGCAGCTTGTGGACAGCTGAAGCTTTCTTT | CASSLWTAEAFF | many | TRBJ1-1 | TRBV5-1 | -
TGTGCCACCGTAGCGGGAGTCCAAGAGACCCAGTACTTC | CATVAGVQETQYF | few | TRBJ2-5 | TRBV10-3 | TRBD2
TGCAGTGCTAGAGAAATTGGAGGGGAGTTGTACACTGAAGCTTTCTTT | CSAREIGGELYTEAFF | medium-sized | TRBJ1-1 | TRBV20-1 | -
TGCAGTGCTAGTGAGGGGGGGGCGGCAGATACGCAGTATTTT | CSASEGGAADTQYF | few | TRBJ2-3 | TRBV20-1 | -
TGTGCCAGCAGTTTTTTGGGGGGCAGGGGGCAAGGTGGGGCCAACGTCCTGACTTTC | CASSFLGGRGQGGANVLTF | many | TRBJ2-6 | TRBV12-3/TRBV12-4 | TRBD1
TGCAGCGTGATACAGGGGTCGAATCAGCCCCAGCATTTT | CSVIQGSNQPQHF | many | TRBJ1-5 | TRBV29-1 | TRBD1
TGCAGTGCTAGGTCGGGACAGGGAAATGAAAAACTGTTTTTT | CSARSGQGNEKLFF | few | TRBJ1-4 | TRBV20-1 | TRBD1
TGCGCCAGCAGCAGAGGACAGGGAGGGCGGTTAAACATTCAGTACTTC | CASSRGQGGRLNIQYF | many | TRBJ2-4 | TRBV5-1 | -
TGTGCCTGGAGGCTCAGGGGGCTTGAGACCCAGTACTTC | CAWRLRGLETQYF | - | TRBJ2-5 | TRBV30 | TRBD1
TGTGCCAGCAGTTTCGGGCGTCGCGAGCAGTACTTC | CASSFGRREQYF | many | TRBJ2-7 | TRBV6-5 | -
TGTGCCAGCAGACCGGGCCTCGGGCTTCACGAGCAGTACTTC | CASRPGLGLHEQYF | - | TRBJ2-7 | TRBV28 | -